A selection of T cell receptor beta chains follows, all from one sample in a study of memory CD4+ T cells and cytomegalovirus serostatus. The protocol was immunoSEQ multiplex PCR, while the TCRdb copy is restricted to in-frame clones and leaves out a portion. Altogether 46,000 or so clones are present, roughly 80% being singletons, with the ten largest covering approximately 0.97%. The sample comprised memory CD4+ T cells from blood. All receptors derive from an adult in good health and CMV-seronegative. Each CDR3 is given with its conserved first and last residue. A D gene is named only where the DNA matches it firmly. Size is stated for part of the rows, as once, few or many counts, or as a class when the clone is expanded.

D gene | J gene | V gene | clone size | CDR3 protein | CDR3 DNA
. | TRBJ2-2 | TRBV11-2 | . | CASSLIAGPGELFF | TGTGCCAGCAGCTTAATCGCGGGGCCTGGGGAGCTGTTTTTT
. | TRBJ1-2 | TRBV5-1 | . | CASSLLGSGYGYTF | TGCGCCAGCAGCTTGCTCGGTTCTGGCTATGGCTACACCTTC
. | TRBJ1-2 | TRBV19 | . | CASSIVRRDGDGYTF | TGTGCCAGTAGTATCGTTCGCAGGGACGGCGATGGCTACACCTTC
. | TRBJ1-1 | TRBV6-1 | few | CASSGSPRTEAFF | TGTGCCAGCAGTGGGTCCCCGAGGACTGAAGCTTTCTTT
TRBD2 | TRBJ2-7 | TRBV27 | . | CASSLWKLAGGPGEQYF | TGTGCCAGCAGTTTATGGAAGCTAGCGGGGGGGCCGGGCGAGCAGTACTTC
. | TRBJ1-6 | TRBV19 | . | CASKKGSESPLHF | TGTGCCAGTAAGAAAGGGAGTGAATCACCCCTCCACTTT
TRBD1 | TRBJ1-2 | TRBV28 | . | CASSLLIPHRDRKQANYGYTF | TGTGCCAGCAGTTTATTAATCCCCCACCGGGACAGGAAGCAGGCTAACTATGGCTACACCTTC
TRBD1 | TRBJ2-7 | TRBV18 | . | CASSPSQGATYEQYF | TGTGCCAGCTCACCATCGCAGGGGGCGACCTACGAGCAGTACTTC
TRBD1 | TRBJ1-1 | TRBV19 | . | CAIRRGQQNTEAFF | TGTGCCATTAGAAGGGGGCAGCAGAACACTGAAGCTTTCTTT
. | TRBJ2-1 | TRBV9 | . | CASSVGGDPSYNEQFF | TGTGCCAGCAGCGTAGGGGGGGACCCCTCCTACAATGAGCAGTTCTTC
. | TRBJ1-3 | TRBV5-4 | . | CASSSYREGNTIYF | TGTGCCAGCAGCTCCTACAGGGAGGGAAACACCATATATTTT
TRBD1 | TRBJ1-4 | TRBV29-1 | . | CSVGVRGPEKLFF | TGCAGCGTTGGCGTCAGGGGGCCCGAAAAACTGTTTTTT
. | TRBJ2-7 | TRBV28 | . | CASSLSGRGHEQYF | TGTGCCAGCAGTTTAAGCGGCAGGGGCCACGAGCAGTACTTC
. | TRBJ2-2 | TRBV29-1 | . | CSPGIAGEAGELFF | TGCAGCCCTGGCATCGCAGGGGAGGCCGGGGAGCTGTTTTTT
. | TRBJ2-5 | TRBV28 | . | CASSHGRPGTQYF | TGTGCCAGCAGTCACGGACGGCCAGGGACCCAGTACTTC
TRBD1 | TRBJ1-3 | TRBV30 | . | CAWSVLFGTGRSGNTIYF | TGTGCCTGGAGTGTACTTTTTGGGACAGGGAGGTCTGGAAACACCATATATTTT
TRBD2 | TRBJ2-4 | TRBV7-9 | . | CASSLASGGIQYF | TGTGCCAGCAGCTTAGCGTCGGGAGGCATTCAGTACTTC
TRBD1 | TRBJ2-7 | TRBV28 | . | CASSPPTGGYEQYF | TGTGCCAGCAGTCCTCCGACAGGGGGCTACGAGCAGTACTTC
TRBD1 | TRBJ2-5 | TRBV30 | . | CAWSVGGRETQYF | TGTGCCTGGAGTGTAGGGGGCAGGGAGACCCAGTACTTC
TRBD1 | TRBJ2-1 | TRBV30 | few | CAWGDRGKNEQFF | TGTGCCTGGGGGGACAGAGGGAAGAATGAGCAGTTCTTC
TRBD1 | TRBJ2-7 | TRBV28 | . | CASRSQGARSYEQYF | TGTGCCAGCAGGTCACAGGGGGCGCGGTCCTACGAGCAGTACTTC
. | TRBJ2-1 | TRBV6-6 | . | CASSYAEYNEQFF | TGTGCCAGCAGTTACGCCGAATACAATGAGCAGTTCTTC
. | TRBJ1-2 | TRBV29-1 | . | CSVQGDHYGYTF | TGCAGCGTTCAAGGAGACCACTATGGCTACACCTTC
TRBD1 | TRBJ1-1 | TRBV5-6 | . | CASSWTGGPGNTEAFF | TGTGCCAGCAGCTGGACAGGGGGTCCGGGGAACACTGAAGCTTTCTTT
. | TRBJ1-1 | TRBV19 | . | CASSKGGGNTEAFF | TGTGCCAGTAGTAAAGGAGGGGGGAACACTGAAGCTTTCTTT
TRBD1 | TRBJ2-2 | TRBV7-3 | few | CASSPYRGDTGELFF | TGTGCCAGCAGCCCCTACAGGGGGGACACCGGGGAGCTGTTTTTT
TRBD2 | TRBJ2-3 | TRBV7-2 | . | CASTRILAGSADTQYF | TGTGCCAGCACCCGCATCCTAGCGGGGTCGGCAGATACGCAGTATTTT
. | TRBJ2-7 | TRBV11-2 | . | CASTPQGPYEQYF | TGTGCCAGCACCCCCCAAGGTCCCTACGAGCAGTACTTC
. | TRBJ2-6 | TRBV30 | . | CAWSPSGANVLTF | TGTGCCTGGAGCCCCTCTGGGGCCAACGTCCTGACTTTC
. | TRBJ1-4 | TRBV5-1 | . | CASSLGNGAGNEKLFF | TGCGCCAGCAGCTTGGGAAACGGCGCAGGTAATGAAAAACTGTTTTTT
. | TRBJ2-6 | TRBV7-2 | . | CASTDGGNVLTF | TGTGCCAGCACGGATGGTGGAAACGTCCTGACTTTC
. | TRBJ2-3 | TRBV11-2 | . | CASSLGLGGTDTQYF | TGTGCCAGCAGCTTGGGGTTGGGCGGGACAGATACGCAGTATTTT
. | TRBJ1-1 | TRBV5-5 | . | CASSLLTARSTEAFF | TGTGCCAGCAGCTTGCTAACAGCTCGCTCCACTGAAGCTTTCTTT
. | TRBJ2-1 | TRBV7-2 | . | CASSLRPRTSNNEQFF | TGTGCCAGCAGCTTACGCCCCCGGACTTCAAACAATGAGCAGTTCTTC
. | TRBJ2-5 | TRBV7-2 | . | CASSLVIGEQETQYF | TGTGCCAGCAGCCTCGTTATAGGGGAACAAGAGACCCAGTACTTC
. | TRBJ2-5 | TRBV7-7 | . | CASSLLRGPEETQYF | TGTGCCAGCAGCTTATTGCGTGGACCGGAAGAGACCCAGTACTTC
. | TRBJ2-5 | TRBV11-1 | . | CASSLARVGETQYF | TGTGCCAGCAGCTTAGCCAGGGTAGGAGAGACCCAGTACTTC
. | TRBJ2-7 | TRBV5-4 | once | CASSRSAGKSYEQYF | TGTGCCAGCAGCCGGTCAGCCGGCAAATCCTACGAGCAGTACTTC
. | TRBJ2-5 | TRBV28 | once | CASSSYLEYLRETQYF | TGTGCCAGCAGTAGTTACCTGGAGTACTTGCGAGAGACCCAGTACTTC
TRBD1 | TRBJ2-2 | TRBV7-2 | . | CASSRDSNTGELFF | TGTGCCAGCAGCCGGGACAGTAACACCGGGGAGCTGTTTTTT
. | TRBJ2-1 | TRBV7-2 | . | CASRSRGHNEQFF | TGTGCCAGCAGGTCCAGGGGCCACAATGAGCAGTTCTTC
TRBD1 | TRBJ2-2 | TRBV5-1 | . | CASNRGPSANTGELFF | TGCGCCAGCAACAGGGGGCCATCAGCGAACACCGGGGAGCTGTTTTTT
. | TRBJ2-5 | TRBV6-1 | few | CASRARVDQETQYF | TGTGCCAGCAGGGCCAGGGTAGACCAAGAGACCCAGTACTTC
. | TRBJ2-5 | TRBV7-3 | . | CASSLQGTETQYF | TGTGCCAGCAGCTTACAGGGGACGGAGACCCAGTACTTC
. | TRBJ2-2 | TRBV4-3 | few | CASSHSGMLGELFF | TGCGCCAGCAGCCACTCGGGGATGCTAGGGGAGCTGTTTTTT
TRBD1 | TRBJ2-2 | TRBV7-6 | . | CASSRGQGEGTGELFF | TGTGCCAGCAGCCGGGGACAGGGGGAGGGCACCGGGGAGCTGTTTTTT
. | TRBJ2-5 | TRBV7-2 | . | CASSLLGVSQETQYF | TGTGCCAGCAGCTTGCTTGGGGTTAGCCAAGAGACCCAGTACTTC
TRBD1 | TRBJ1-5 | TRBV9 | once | CASIGGGQTNQPQHF | TGTGCCAGCATCGGGGGGGGACAGACCAATCAGCCCCAGCATTTT
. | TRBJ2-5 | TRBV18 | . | CASSHYQETQYF | TGTGCCAGCTCACACTACCAAGAGACCCAGTACTTC
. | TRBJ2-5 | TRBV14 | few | CASSKQGVETQYF | TGTGCCAGCAGCAAACAGGGCGTCGAGACCCAGTACTTC
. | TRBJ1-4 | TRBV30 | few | CAWSPRPGNEKLFF | TGTGCCTGGAGTCCCCGTCCGGGAAATGAAAAACTGTTTTTT
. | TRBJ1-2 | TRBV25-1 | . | CASSKGTPANYGYTF | TGTGCCAGCAGTAAAGGGACCCCAGCTAACTATGGCTACACCTTC
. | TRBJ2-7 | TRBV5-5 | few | CASSWEQGLSYEQYF | TGTGCCAGCAGCTGGGAACAGGGCTTATCCTACGAGCAGTACTTC
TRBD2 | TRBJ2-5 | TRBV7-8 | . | CASSRDLLAGGPETQYF | TGTGCCAGCAGTCGAGACCTCCTAGCGGGGGGTCCCGAGACCCAGTACTTC
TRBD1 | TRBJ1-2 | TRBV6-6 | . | CASSPTGASYGYTF | TGTGCCAGCAGTCCGACAGGGGCTAGCTATGGCTACACCTTC